Listed here are 13 T cell receptor beta chains from one sample, sequenced in a study of blood T cell repertoires in COVID-19. Sequencing was performed with immunoSEQ multiplex PCR; in TCRdb, only in-frame clones are kept and a portion is missing. The table has over 90,000 clones, 84% seen once. The sequenced sample consisted of peripheral blood. Every receptor here comes from a man aged 40-55 years with active or convalescent COVID-19.

This clone was counted between two and nine times. The genes are TRBV3-1 (or the pseudogene TRBV3-2) and TRBJ1-6, with a weak D call TRBD1 (6 bases). Trimming left V 4 bases short and J 0 bases short, with 10 bases between. CDR1 LGHDT and CDR2 YNNKEL come from the germline V gene (reference sequence). The length of the CDR3 is 16 residues. In DNA, the CDR3 is TGTGCCAGCAGCCCTACAGGGAGCTCCTATAATTCACCCCTCCACTTT. This translates into CASSPTGSSYNSPLHF.

This clone was seen a few times. V gene TRBV10-2 combines with J gene TRBJ1-2; 8 positions match TRBD1. The CDR3 has 15 residues. The germline V gene encodes CDR1 WSHSY and CDR2 SAAADI. V was clipped by 3 bases and J by 3 bases; unmatched bases: 6. The DNA for the CDR3 is TGCGCCAGCAGTGACGACCGGACAGGGCACTATGGCTACACCTTC. Amino acids: CASSDDRTGHYGYTF.

CDR3 in amino acids: CASSRTTGGNYGYTF. CDR3 nucleotides: TGCGCCAGCAGCCGAACGACAGGGGGCAACTATGGCTACACCTTC. This chain joins TRBV4-3 and TRBJ1-2; TRBD1 matches 10 bases. The germline V gene has CDR1 LGHNA and CDR2 YSLEER. V was pared by 4 bases and J by 2 bases, with 4 bases of the junction left unmatched. The CDR3 consists of 15 residues.

This sequence joins TRBV5-1 and TRBJ1-4; unclear D gene. Trimming cost V 0 bases and J 0 bases, with 9 bases left between them. Germline V gene sequence: CDR1 SGHRS, CDR2 YFSETQ. There are 16 residues in the CDR3. In DNA form, the CDR3 reads TGCGCCAGCAGCTTGGACAGCACGACAACTAATGAAAAACTGTTTTTT. It encodes CASSLDSTTTNEKLFF.

V is TRBV11-2 and J is TRBJ1-5; 8 bases match TRBD1. The CDR3 has 14 amino acids. Germline V gene sequence: CDR1 SGHAT, CDR2 FQNNGV. J gave up 3 bases and V 5 bases, and 3 bases lay outside the gene matches. The DNA for the CDR3 is TGTGCCAGCAGCAAGACAGGGGACAATCAGCCCCAGCATTTT. It encodes CASSKTGDNQPQHF.

The J gene is TRBJ2-7, the V gene TRBV18, with 12 bases lining up with TRBD2. Germline assignment: CDR1 KGHSH and CDR2 LQKENI. The CDR3 covers 15 residues. The V gene end was trimmed by 6 bases and the J gene end by 3 bases; junction bases not matched to a gene: 6. The CDR3 DNA reads TGTGCCAGCTCTACCACTAGCGGGGGGTACTACGAGCAGTACTTC. This codes for CASSTTSGGYYEQYF.

A few counts support this clone. The V and J genes are TRBV2 and TRBJ2-7; 7 bases map to TRBD1. V dropped 0 bases and J dropped 5; count of bases not matched to a gene: 7. The CDR3 spans 15 residues. The germline CDR1 and CDR2 sequences are SNHLY and FYNNEI. CDR3 protein: CASSEALRGSDEQYF. In DNA, the CDR3 is TGTGCCAGCAGTGAAGCGCTCAGGGGGAGTGACGAGCAGTACTTC.

The chain employs TRBV20-1 and TRBJ1-3; no firm D call. CDR1 and CDR2 (germline): DFQATT, SNEGSKA (reference sequence). CDR3 length equals 11 residues. This chain's CDR3 is CSVSLGNTIYF. In DNA form, the CDR3 reads TGCAGCGTATCCCTCGGAAACACCATATATTTT.

V gene TRBV9 combines with J gene TRBJ2-7; 8 positions match TRBD1. This CDR3 contains 15 residues. The J segment lost 9 bases and the V segment lost 0 bases, leaving 11 bases of the junction unmatched. Germline V gives CDR1 SGDLS, CDR2 YYNGEE. The CDR3 coding sequence is TGTGCCAGCAGCGTAGACCAGGGGGCGGCGTCTCCGCAGTACTTC. Its translation: CASSVDQGAASPQYF.

The chain carries TRBV4-1 and TRBJ1-4; 8 positions match TRBD1. This CDR3 is 17 amino acids long. V shed 1 base and J 8 bases; nucleotides not matched to a gene: 12. Germline V gene data show CDR1 as MGHRA and CDR2 as YSYEKL. The CDR3: CASSQGQGALGKEKLFF. CDR3 coding DNA: TGCGCCAGCAGCCAAGGTCAGGGGGCGCTGGGGAAGGAAAAACTGTTTTTT.

This clone came up once. CDR3 sequence (DNA): TGCGCCAGCAGCTTGTATCCGGGAGGAGAGGAGACCCAGTACTTC. Translating it yields CASSLYPGGEETQYF. The chain uses TRBV5-1 and TRBJ2-5; 7 nucleotides agree with TRBD2. Per germline, CDR1 SGHRS and CDR2 YFSETQ. Trimming cost V 1 base and J 5 bases; bases outside gene matches: 8. CDR3 size: 15 residues.

The J gene is TRBJ1-3, the V gene TRBV9; perhaps TRBD1 as D (6 bases). In germline, CDR1 is SGDLS, CDR2 YYNGEE. V was cut by 3 bases and J by 1 base, with 8 bases left in between. CDR3 size: 14 residues. CDR3 sequence (DNA): TGTGCCAGCAGCGCCGGACAGTCTGGAAACACCATATATTTT. Translating it yields CASSAGQSGNTIYF.

The V call is TRBV18, the J call TRBJ1-3; possible D gene TRBD1, 5 bases. The V gene's germline CDR1 is KGHSH and CDR2 LQKENI. CDR3 length: 17 amino acids. Trimming stripped 3 bases from V and 2 bases from J, with 17 bases between. The CDR3 nucleotides are TGTGCCAGCTCACCGCTCCCTATGACAGCTACTGGAAACACCATATATTTT. It translates to CASSPLPMTATGNTIYF.